This is a list of T cell receptor beta chains from one sample in a study of T-cell reconstitution after alpha-beta-depleted transplantation in children. TCRdb reanalysed the PCR reads using MiXCR and keeps one entry per CDR3 protein. Here the sample spans 140,000 to 150,000 distinct CDR3 sequences, 8.5% to 10% being singletons. This sample comprised PBMCs, mostly from graft donor cells, obtained 180 days after TCRalphabeta/CD19-depleted stem cell transplant. The origin of the receptors is a female patient between 2 and 15 years old who had a stem cell transplant for congenital amegakaryocytic thrombocytopenia, so the T cells may come from the graft donor. The CDR3 runs from the conserved cysteine through the conserved F or W. The D gene is left open where the match is weak.

J gene: TRBJ2-5
V gene: TRBV5-6
D gene: NA
CDR3 protein: CASSPPDRYQETQYF

J gene: TRBJ1-5
V gene: TRBV12-3/TRBV12-4
D gene: TRBD1
CDR3 protein: CASSLMGTGVNQPQHF

J gene: TRBJ2-1
V gene: TRBV7-2
D gene: TRBD2
CDR3 protein: CASSLRTSGYNEQFF

J gene: TRBJ2-1
V gene: TRBV20-1
D gene: NA
CDR3 protein: CSARDPGVEQFF

J gene: TRBJ2-2
V gene: TRBV10-3
D gene: TRBD1
CDR3 protein: CASTGTGNTGELFF

J gene: TRBJ1-3
V gene: TRBV20-1
D gene: NA
CDR3 protein: CSARYSGNTIYF

J gene: TRBJ1-3
V gene: TRBV7-6
D gene: NA
CDR3 protein: CASSPRGGTGNTIYF

J gene: TRBJ2-6
V gene: TRBV7-8
D gene: NA
CDR3 protein: CASSPRTVSLSGANVLTF

J gene: TRBJ2-3
V gene: TRBV18
D gene: NA
CDR3 protein: CASSPNRDKSIDTQYF

J gene: TRBJ1-2
V gene: TRBV7-9
D gene: TRBD1
CDR3 protein: CASSQGQRRGYTF

J gene: TRBJ1-5
V gene: TRBV28
D gene: NA
CDR3 protein: CASSGWEEQPQHF

J gene: TRBJ1-1
V gene: TRBV10-2
D gene: NA
CDR3 protein: CASSGHQNTEAFF

J gene: TRBJ1-1
V gene: TRBV5-1
D gene: NA
CDR3 protein: CASSLGAGEAFF

J gene: TRBJ2-2
V gene: TRBV5-1
D gene: NA
CDR3 protein: CASSLFPGHPANTGELFF

J gene: TRBJ1-1
V gene: TRBV7-9
D gene: NA
CDR3 protein: CASSLAPGGQTNTEAFF

J gene: TRBJ1-6
V gene: TRBV18
D gene: NA
CDR3 protein: CASSPEGWDNSPLHF

J gene: TRBJ2-7
V gene: TRBV10-3
D gene: NA
CDR3 protein: CAISGGPGAHEQYF

J gene: TRBJ2-1
V gene: TRBV4-3
D gene: NA
CDR3 protein: CASSQVVQREQFF

J gene: TRBJ2-3
V gene: TRBV20-1
D gene: TRBD2
CDR3 protein: CSAKEAGDTTDTQYF

J gene: TRBJ2-6
V gene: TRBV2
D gene: NA
CDR3 protein: CASRFDRANVLTF